This T cell receptor (beta chain) is drawn from a study of blood T cell repertoires in COVID-19. Study context: Spain, Italy and the United States supplied samples that represented acute and convalescent COVID-19. Sources were T cells, B-cell-depleted T cells, or PBMCs; the material itself was cDNA or gDNA.

This CDR3 has 15 residues. V was pared by 8 bases and J by 5 bases, with 9 bases of the junction left unmatched. CDR1 is MNHEY, CDR2 SMNVEV, per germline (reference sequence). Per the authors' pipeline: Reference gene primer amplification gave nucleated cell count estimates. TCRdb keeps only in-frame clones here, not all; method: immunoSEQ multiplex PCR. The D gene and trimming were derived from the DNA, and the V and J assignments and clone size from that table. The sample carries about 130,000 clones, just under 85% recorded once. Sequencing used peripheral blood. The chain carries TRBV27 and TRBJ2-2, with 9 bases that match TRBD1. The clonotype was recovered from a woman aged 80 or older with acute or convalescent COVID-19. CDR3 in DNA: TGTGCCAGCGGAACAGGGGGCGCGTGGACCGGGGAGCTGTTTTTT. Encoded protein: CASGTGGAWTGELFF.